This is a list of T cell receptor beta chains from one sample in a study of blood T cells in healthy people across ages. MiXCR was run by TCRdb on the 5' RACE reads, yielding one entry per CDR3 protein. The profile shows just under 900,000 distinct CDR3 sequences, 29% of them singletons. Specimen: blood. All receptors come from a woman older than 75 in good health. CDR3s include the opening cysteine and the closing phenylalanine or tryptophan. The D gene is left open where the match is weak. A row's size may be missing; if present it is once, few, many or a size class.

CDR3: CASSFFRGGSPNNEQYF
DNA: TGTGCCAGCAGTTTTTTCCGGGGGGGCAGCCCGAACAATGAGCAGTACTTC
D: TRBD2
J: TRBJ2-5
size: few
V: TRBV12-3/TRBV12-4
length: 17

CDR3: CASSQGPGGVTEAFF
DNA: TGTGCCAGCTCCCAAGGGCCAGGGGGGGTCACTGAAGCTTTCTTT
D: TRBD1
J: TRBJ1-1
size: .
V: TRBV18
length: 15

CDR3: CASSLNGRETGELFF
DNA: TGTGCCAGCAGCTTGAATGGGAGGGAAACCGGGGAGCTGTTTTTT
D: TRBD2
J: TRBJ2-2
size: few
V: TRBV7-2
length: 15

CDR3: CASSPRGPYTQYF
DNA: TGTGCCAGCAGCCCGCGGGGCCCCTATACGCAGTATTTT
D: .
J: TRBJ2-3
size: .
V: TRBV3-1
length: 13

CDR3: CASSRGTASGNTIYF
DNA: TGTGCCAGCAGCCGAGGGACAGCTTCTGGAAACACCATATATTTT
D: TRBD1
J: TRBJ1-3
size: few
V: TRBV28
length: 15

CDR3: CASGLSRRDTYSYGQYF
DNA: TGTGCTAGTGGTTTGTCCCGCCGGGACACCTACTCCTACGGGCAGTACTTC
D: .
J: TRBJ2-7
size: .
V: TRBV12-5
length: 17

CDR3: CASSFGVGTDAQYF
DNA: .
D: .
J: TRBJ2-3
size: .
V: TRBV12-3/TRBV12-4
length: 14

CDR3: CASSPTRGGIGTEAFF
DNA: TGTGCCAGCAGCCCGACTAGAGGTGGGATCGGCACTGAAGCTTTCTTT
D: .
J: TRBJ1-1
size: .
V: TRBV11-2
length: 16

CDR3: CASSDRQGTRGELFF
DNA: TGTGCCAGCAGCGACCGACAGGGGACTCGCGGGGAGCTGTTTTTT
D: TRBD1
J: TRBJ2-2
size: few
V: TRBV9
length: 15

CDR3: CASSPPTGGNSNTEAFF
DNA: TGTGCCAGCTCACCACCCACAGGAGGGAACTCGAACACTGAAGCTTTCTTT
D: .
J: TRBJ1-1
size: .
V: TRBV18
length: 17

CDR3: CSARPGQGAPDTQYF
DNA: TGCAGTGCTAGGCCCGGACAGGGGGCTCCAGATACGCAGTATTTT
D: TRBD1
J: TRBJ2-3
size: many
V: TRBV20-1
length: 15

CDR3: CASSLAGSTLANYGYTF
DNA: TGTGCCAGCAGCTTAGCGGGCAGCACACTAGCTAACTATGGCTACACCTTC
D: .
J: TRBJ1-2
size: many
V: TRBV7-2
length: 17

CDR3: CASSQEGQGNSPLHF
DNA: TGTGCCAGCAGCCAAGAGGGACAGGGGAATTCACCCCTCCACTTT
D: TRBD1
J: TRBJ1-6
size: many
V: TRBV4-2
length: 15

CDR3: CASRDTGGAFGYTF
DNA: TGTGCCAGCAGAGATACAGGGGGCGCGTTTGGCTACACCTTC
D: TRBD1
J: TRBJ1-2
size: few
V: TRBV2
length: 14

CDR3: CASSAEDYPESEQYF
DNA: TGTGCCAGCAGTGCCGAGGACTATCCGGAGAGTGAGCAGTACTTC
D: .
J: TRBJ2-5
size: .
V: TRBV2
length: 15

CDR3: CASSFGGGATEAFF
DNA: TGTGCCAGCAGCTTTGGAGGGGGGGCCACTGAAGCTTTCTTT
D: .
J: TRBJ1-1
size: few
V: TRBV5-5
length: 14

CDR3: CASSFLAGVPDTQYF
DNA: TGTGCCAGCAGCTTTCTAGCGGGGGTCCCAGATACGCAGTATTTT
D: TRBD2
J: TRBJ2-3
size: .
V: TRBV11-2
length: 15

CDR3: CATSRSIWTSGRSTDTQYF
DNA: TGTGCCACCAGCAGATCCATATGGACTAGCGGGAGGAGCACAGATACGCAGTATTTT
D: TRBD2
J: TRBJ2-3
size: many
V: TRBV15
length: 19

CDR3: CASSRGQGAYSPLHF
DNA: TGTGCCAGCAGCCGAGGACAGGGGGCTTATTCACCCCTCCACTTT
D: TRBD1
J: TRBJ1-6
size: .
V: TRBV5-6
length: 15

CDR3: CASSLSRTSGGSSYNEQFF
DNA: TGTGCCAGCAGTTTATCGCGGACTAGCGGGGGGAGCTCCTACAATGAGCAGTTCTTC
D: TRBD2
J: TRBJ2-1
size: .
V: TRBV27
length: 19

CDR3: CSARTGTSYGYTF
DNA: TGCAGTGCCAGGACGGGGACATCCTATGGCTACACCTTC
D: .
J: TRBJ1-2
size: many
V: TRBV20-1
length: 13

CDR3: CASSSLPGPPTDTQYF
DNA: TGTGCCAGCAGCTCCCTGCCGGGACCTCCCACAGATACGCAGTATTTT
D: .
J: TRBJ2-3
size: many
V: TRBV5-6
length: 16

CDR3: CASSQETLFGGQPQHF
DNA: TGTGCCAGCAGCCAAGAAACGCTATTCGGGGGCCAGCCCCAGCATTTT
D: .
J: TRBJ1-5
size: .
V: TRBV3-1
length: 16

CDR3: CASSRGQGYEKLFF
DNA: TGTGCCAGCAGTAGGGGACAGGGATATGAAAAACTGTTTTTT
D: TRBD1
J: TRBJ1-4
size: .
V: TRBV28
length: 14

CDR3: CASSLGPVTYEQYF
DNA: TGTGCCAGCAGCTTAGGTCCCGTAACCTACGAGCAGTACTTC
D: .
J: TRBJ2-7
size: .
V: TRBV11-2
length: 14

CDR3: CSAFRGTEAFF
DNA: TGCAGTGCTTTCAGGGGAACTGAAGCTTTCTTT
D: .
J: TRBJ1-1
size: .
V: TRBV20-1
length: 11

CDR3: CASGTQGYEQYF
DNA: TGTGCCAGCGGCACACAGGGATACGAGCAGTACTTC
D: .
J: TRBJ2-7
size: few
V: TRBV12-3/TRBV12-4
length: 12

CDR3: CASSAGVTGYGYTF
DNA: TGTGCCAGCAGTGCTGGGGTTACTGGCTATGGCTACACCTTC
D: .
J: TRBJ1-2
size: .
V: TRBV6-1
length: 14

CDR3: CASRDSVTQYF
DNA: TGTGCCAGCAGAGACAGTGTTACGCAGTATTTT
D: .
J: TRBJ2-3
size: many
V: TRBV28
length: 11

CDR3: CSARDVRTVNTGELFF
DNA: TGCAGTGCTAGAGATGTTAGGACGGTGAACACCGGGGAGCTGTTTTTT
D: .
J: TRBJ2-2
size: few
V: TRBV20-1
length: 16

CDR3: CASSAYYTEETQYF
DNA: TGTGCCAGCAGTGCGTACTATACGGAAGAGACCCAGTACTTC
D: .
J: TRBJ2-5
size: many
V: TRBV6-1
length: 14

CDR3: CASSFLRTSGGLDKFF
DNA: TGCGCCAGCAGCTTTCTGCGGACTAGCGGGGGTCTAGACAAGTTCTTC
D: TRBD2
J: TRBJ2-1
size: .
V: TRBV5-1
length: 16

CDR3: CASSEQGLGGNTEAFF
DNA: TGTGCCAGCAGTGAACAGGGTTTGGGAGGGAACACTGAAGCTTTCTTT
D: .
J: TRBJ1-1
size: .
V: TRBV2
length: 16